This T cell receptor (beta chain) was recorded in a study of cytomegalovirus exposure and HLA in healthy donors. Study-wide background: An earlier analysis found under 130 million unique TCR beta sequences from approximately 190 million T cells. The study placed around 85% of its roughly 430 genotyped donors in the Caucasian-associated ancestry cluster. General study points: Owing to their indistinguishability, certain V segments, notably TRBV6-2 and TRBV6-3, were excluded.

Vbeta (60) and Jbeta (13) primers were used in the PCR. TCRdb's table, derived via immunoSEQ multiplex PCR, lists solely in-frame clones and lacks some. The repertoire holds about 170,000 clones, with around two thirds as singletons. Germline lookup yields CDR1 SGHAT and CDR2 FQNNGV. The CDR3 is 11 amino acids. As to this clone: Its target is unknown. One end of the junction varies from germline; a read error may be responsible.

V usage is TRBV11-2 and J usage is TRBJ1-1; TRBD1 is a possible D gene (5 bases). The source is a man between 35 and 55 years old in good health and CMV-seronegative. The specimen was PBMCs. The DNA of the CDR3 is TGTGCCAGCGTCCGGGGGACTGAAGCTTCCTTT. It encodes CASVRGTEASF.